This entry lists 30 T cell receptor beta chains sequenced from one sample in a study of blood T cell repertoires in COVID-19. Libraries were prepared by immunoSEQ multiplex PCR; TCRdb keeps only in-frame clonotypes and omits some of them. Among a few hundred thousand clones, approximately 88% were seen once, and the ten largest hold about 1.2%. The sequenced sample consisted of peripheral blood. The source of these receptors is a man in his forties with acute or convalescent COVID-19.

CDR3 DNA: TGTGCCAGCAGCCCCAGCGGTGCCAGGCAACACAACTATGGCTACACCTTC. This gives the protein CASSPSGARQHNYGYTF. The rearrangement links TRBV7-9 to TRBJ1-2; D is uncertain. Between the trimmed V and J ends, which lost 5 bases and 2 bases, there was a span of 21 bases. Germline V CDR1 and CDR2: SEHNR, FQNEAQ (reference sequence). CDR3 size: 17 residues.

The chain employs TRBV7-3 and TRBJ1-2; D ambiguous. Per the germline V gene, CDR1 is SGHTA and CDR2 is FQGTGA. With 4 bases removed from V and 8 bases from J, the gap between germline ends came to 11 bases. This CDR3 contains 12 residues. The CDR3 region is CASSSPGGGYTF. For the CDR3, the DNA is TGTGCCAGCAGCTCTCCGGGAGGCGGCTACACCTTC. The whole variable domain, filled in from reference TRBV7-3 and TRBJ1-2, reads GAGVSQTPSNKVTEKGKYVELRCDPISGHTALYWYRQSLGQGPEFLIYFQGTGAADDSGLPNDRFFAVRPEGSVSTLKIQRTERGDSAVYLCASSSPGGGYTFGSGTRLTVV.

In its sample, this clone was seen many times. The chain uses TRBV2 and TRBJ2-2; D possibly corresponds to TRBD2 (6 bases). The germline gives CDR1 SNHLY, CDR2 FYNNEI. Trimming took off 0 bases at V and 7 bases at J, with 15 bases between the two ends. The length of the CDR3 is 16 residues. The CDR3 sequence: CASSEAIRGFGGELFF. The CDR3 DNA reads TGTGCCAGCAGTGAAGCCATACGGGGGTTCGGCGGGGAGCTGTTTTTT. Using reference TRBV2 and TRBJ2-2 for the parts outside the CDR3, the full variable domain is EPEVTQTPSHQVTQMGQEVILRCVPISNHLYFYWYRQILGQKVEFLVSFYNNEISEKSEIFDDQFSVERPDGSNFTLKIRSTKLEDSAMYFCASSEAIRGFGGELFFGEGSRLTVL.

The DNA for the CDR3 is TGTGCCTGGATCCCCTTCGGTAATTCACCCCTCCACTTT. This translates into CAWIPFGNSPLHF. The chain links TRBV30 to TRBJ1-6; no definite D call. This CDR3 spans 13 amino acids. Germline CDR1 and CDR2: GTSNPN and SVGIG (reference sequence). The V end was cut by 4 bases, the J end by 6 bases, with 10 bases between.

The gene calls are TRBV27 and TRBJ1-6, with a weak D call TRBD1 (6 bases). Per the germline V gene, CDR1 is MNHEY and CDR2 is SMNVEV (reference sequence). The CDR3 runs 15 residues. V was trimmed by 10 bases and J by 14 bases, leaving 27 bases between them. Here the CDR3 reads CATGSLDSPRSTLHF. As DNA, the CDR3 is TGTGCCACCGGAAGCTTGGACAGCCCCCGGTCCACCCTCCACTTT.

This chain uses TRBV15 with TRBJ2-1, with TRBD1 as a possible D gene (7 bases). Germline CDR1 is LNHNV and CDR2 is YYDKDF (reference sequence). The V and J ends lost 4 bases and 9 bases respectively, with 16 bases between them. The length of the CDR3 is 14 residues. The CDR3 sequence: CATSTRRGEGEQFF. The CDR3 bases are TGTGCCACCAGCACCCGCAGGGGGGAAGGTGAGCAGTTCTTC.

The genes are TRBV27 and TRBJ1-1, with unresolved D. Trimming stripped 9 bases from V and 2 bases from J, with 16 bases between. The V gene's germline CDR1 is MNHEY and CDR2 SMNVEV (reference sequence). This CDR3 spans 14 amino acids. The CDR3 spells CASKRLRTNTEAFF. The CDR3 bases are TGTGCCAGTAAAAGACTCCGGACTAACACTGAAGCTTTCTTT.

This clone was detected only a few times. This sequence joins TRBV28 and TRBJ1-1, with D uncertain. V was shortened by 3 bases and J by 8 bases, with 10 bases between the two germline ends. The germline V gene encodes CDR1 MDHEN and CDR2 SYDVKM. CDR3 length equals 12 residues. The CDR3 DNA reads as TGTGCCAGCAGTTTGGAGAGTGGGGAAGCTTTCTTT. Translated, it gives CASSLESGEAFF.

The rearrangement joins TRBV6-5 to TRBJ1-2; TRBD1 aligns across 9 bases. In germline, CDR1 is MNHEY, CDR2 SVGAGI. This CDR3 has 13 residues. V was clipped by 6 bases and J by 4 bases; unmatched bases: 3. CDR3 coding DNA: TGTGCCAGCAGACCGGGACAGGGCTATGGCTACACCTTC. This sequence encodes CASRPGQGYGYTF.

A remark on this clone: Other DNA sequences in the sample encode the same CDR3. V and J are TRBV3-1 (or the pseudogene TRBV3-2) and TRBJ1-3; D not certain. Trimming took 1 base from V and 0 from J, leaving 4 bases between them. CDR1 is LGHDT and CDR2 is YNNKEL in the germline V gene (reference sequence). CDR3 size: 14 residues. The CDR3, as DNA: TGTGCCAGCAGCCAAGGGAGCTCTGGAAACACCATATATTTT. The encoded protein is CASSQGSSGNTIYF.

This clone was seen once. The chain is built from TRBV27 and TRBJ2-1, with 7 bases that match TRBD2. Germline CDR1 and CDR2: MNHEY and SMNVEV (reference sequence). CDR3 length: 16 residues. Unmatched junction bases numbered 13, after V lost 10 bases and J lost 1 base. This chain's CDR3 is CAIPPRDGGSYNEQFF. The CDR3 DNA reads TGTGCCATTCCCCCTAGGGACGGGGGGTCCTACAATGAGCAGTTCTTC.

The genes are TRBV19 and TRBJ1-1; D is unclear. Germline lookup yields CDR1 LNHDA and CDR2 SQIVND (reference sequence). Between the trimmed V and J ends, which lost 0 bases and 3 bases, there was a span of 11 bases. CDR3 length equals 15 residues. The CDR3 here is CASSIEGALDTEAFF. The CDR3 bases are TGTGCCAGTAGTATAGAAGGAGCCTTAGACACTGAAGCTTTCTTT.

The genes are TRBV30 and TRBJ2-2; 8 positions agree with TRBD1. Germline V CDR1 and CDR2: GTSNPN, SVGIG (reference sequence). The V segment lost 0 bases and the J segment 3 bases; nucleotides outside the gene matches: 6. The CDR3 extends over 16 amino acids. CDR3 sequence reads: CAWSVRQGWDTGELFF. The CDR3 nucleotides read TGTGCCTGGAGTGTGCGACAGGGGTGGGACACCGGGGAGCTGTTTTTT.

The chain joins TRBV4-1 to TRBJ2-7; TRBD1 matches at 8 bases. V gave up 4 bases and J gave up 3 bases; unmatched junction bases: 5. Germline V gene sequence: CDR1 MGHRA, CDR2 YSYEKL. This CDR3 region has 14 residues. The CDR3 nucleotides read TGCGCCAGCAGCCTCTACACAGGGGGCTACGAGCAGTACTTC. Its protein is CASSLYTGGYEQYF.

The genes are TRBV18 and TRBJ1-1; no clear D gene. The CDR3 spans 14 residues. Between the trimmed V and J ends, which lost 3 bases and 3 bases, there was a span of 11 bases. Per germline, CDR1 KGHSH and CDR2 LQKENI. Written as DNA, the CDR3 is TGTGCCAGCTCACCGGGAGGGCTTCACACTGAAGCTTTCTTT. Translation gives CASSPGGLHTEAFF. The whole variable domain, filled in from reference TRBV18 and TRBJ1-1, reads NAGVMQNPRHLVRRRGQEARLRCSPMKGHSHVYWYRQLPEEGLKFMVYLQKENIIDESGMPKERFSAEFPKEGPSILRIQQVVRGDSAAYFCASSPGGLHTEAFFGQGTRLTVV.

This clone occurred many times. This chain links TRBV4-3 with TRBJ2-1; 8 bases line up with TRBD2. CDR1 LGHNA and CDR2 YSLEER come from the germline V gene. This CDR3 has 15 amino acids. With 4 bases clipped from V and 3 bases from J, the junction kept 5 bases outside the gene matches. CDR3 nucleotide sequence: TGCGCCAGCAGCCCGACGGGGGGGAACTACAATGAGCAGTTCTTC. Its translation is CASSPTGGNYNEQFF.

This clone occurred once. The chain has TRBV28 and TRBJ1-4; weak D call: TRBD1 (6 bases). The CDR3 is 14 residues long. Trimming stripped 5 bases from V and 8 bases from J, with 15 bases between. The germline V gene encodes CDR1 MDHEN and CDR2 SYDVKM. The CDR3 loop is CASSPGGGLEKLFF. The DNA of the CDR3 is TGTGCCAGCAGTCCCGGGGGGGGCTTGGAAAAACTGTTTTTT.

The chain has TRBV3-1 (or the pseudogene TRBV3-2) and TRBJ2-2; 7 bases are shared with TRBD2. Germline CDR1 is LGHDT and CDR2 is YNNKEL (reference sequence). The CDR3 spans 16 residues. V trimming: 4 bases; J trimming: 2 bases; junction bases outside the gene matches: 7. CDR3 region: CASSLGRGSNTGELFF. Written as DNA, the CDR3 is TGTGCCAGCAGCCTGGGGCGGGGGAGCAACACCGGGGAGCTGTTTTTT.

CDR3 in DNA: TGTGCCAGCAGCTTATACGTGGCAGGGGAAGGTCAGCCCCAGCATTTT. This codes for CASSLYVAGEGQPQHF. The V gene is TRBV7-9, the J gene TRBJ1-5; perhaps TRBD1 as D (6 bases). The germline V and J ends were trimmed by 2 bases and 6 bases, with 17 bases remaining between them. Germline loops: CDR1 SEHNR, CDR2 FQNEAQ (reference sequence). This CDR3 comprises 16 residues.

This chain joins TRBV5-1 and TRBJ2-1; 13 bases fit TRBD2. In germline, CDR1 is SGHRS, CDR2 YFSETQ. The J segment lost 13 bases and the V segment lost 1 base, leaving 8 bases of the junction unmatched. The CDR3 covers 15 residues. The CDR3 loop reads CASSLFGLAGALQFF. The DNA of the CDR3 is TGCGCCAGCAGCTTGTTTGGACTAGCGGGAGCGTTACAGTTCTTC.

DNA for the CDR3: TGTGCCAGCGGGGGACAAGCTAGAAACACTGAAGCTTTCTTT. This encodes CASGGQARNTEAFF. J is TRBJ1-1 and V is TRBV2, with a weak D call TRBD1 (6 bases). The CDR3 has 14 amino acids. Germline loops: CDR1 SNHLY, CDR2 FYNNEI. Trimming removed 8 bases at V and 2 bases at J, with 15 bases between.

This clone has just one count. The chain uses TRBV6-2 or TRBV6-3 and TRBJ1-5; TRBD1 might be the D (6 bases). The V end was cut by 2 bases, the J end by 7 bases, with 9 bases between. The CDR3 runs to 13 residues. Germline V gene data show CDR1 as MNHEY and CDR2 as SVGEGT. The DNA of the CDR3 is TGTGCCAGCAGTTACGAGAGGGGGCAGCCCCAGCATTTT. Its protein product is CASSYERGQPQHF.

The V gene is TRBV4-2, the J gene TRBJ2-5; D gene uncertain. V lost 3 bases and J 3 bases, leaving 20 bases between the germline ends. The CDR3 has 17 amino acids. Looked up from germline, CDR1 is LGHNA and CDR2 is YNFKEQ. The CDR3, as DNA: TGTGCCAGCAGCCAGCTGTCGTTGGAGACGCAAAAAGAGACCCAGTACTTC. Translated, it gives CASSQLSLETQKETQYF.

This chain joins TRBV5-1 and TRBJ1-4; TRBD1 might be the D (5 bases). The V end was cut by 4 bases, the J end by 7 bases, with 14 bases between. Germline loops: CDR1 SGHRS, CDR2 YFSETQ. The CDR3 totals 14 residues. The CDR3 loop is CASSPGRSGEKLFF. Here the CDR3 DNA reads TGCGCCAGCAGCCCAGGGAGGAGCGGTGAAAAACTGTTTTTT.

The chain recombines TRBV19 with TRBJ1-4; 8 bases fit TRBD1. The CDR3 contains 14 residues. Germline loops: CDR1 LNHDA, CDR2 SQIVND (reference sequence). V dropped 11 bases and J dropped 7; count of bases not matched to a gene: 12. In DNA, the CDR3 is TGTGCCGCCGATTCGGGACAGGTTTCTGAAAAACTGTTTTTT. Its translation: CAADSGQVSEKLFF.

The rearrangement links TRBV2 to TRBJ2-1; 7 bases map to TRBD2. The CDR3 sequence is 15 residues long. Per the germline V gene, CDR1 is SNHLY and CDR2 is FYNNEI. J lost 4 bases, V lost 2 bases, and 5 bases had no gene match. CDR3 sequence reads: CASSEYLAEYNEQFF. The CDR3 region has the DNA TGTGCCAGCAGTGAATACCTAGCGGAGTACAATGAGCAGTTCTTC.

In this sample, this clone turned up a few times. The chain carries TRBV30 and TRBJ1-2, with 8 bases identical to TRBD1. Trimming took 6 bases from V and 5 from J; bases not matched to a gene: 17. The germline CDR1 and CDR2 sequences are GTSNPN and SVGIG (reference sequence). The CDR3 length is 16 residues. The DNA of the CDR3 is TGTGCCTGCGGACCGGATCCCCTGACAGGGGATTATGGCTACACCTTC. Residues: CACGPDPLTGDYGYTF. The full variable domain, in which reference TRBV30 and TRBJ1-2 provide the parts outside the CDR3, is SQTIHQWPATLVQPVGSPLSLECTVEGTSNPNLYWYRQAAGRGLQLLFYSVGIGQISSEVPQNLSASRPQDRQFILSSKKLLLSDSGFYLCACGPDPLTGDYGYTFGSGTRLTVV.

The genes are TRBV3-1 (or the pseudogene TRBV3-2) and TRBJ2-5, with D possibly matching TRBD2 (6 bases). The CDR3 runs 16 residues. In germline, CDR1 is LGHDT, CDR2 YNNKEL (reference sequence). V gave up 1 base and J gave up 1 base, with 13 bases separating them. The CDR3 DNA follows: TGTGCCAGCAGCCAAGTTTGGGGAGGAACCCAAGAGACCCAGTACTTC. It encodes CASSQVWGGTQETQYF.

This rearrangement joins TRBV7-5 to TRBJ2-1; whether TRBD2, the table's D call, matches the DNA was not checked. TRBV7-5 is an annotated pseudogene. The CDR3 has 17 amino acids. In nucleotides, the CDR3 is TGTGCCAGAAGCGGTAGGGGACCGGGACTGGTCTACAATGAGCAGTTCTTC. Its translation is CARSGRGPGLVYNEQFF.

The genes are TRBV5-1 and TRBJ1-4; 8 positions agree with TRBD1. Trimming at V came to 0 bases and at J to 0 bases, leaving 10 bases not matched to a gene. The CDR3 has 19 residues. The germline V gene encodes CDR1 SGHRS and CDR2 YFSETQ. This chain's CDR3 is CASSLGDRGTRSTNEKLFF. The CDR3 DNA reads TGCGCCAGCAGCTTGGGTGACAGGGGAACCCGTTCAACTAATGAAAAACTGTTTTTT.